Included here is one T cell receptor beta chain sequence, with context. In the source study's methods: Estimated nucleated cell counts came from reference gene primer amplification. Libraries were prepared by immunoSEQ multiplex PCR; TCRdb keeps only in-frame clonotypes and omits some of them. V and J calls and clone size come straight from that table; D and trimming were deduced from the DNA. The sample consists of about 250,000 clones, more than 80% of them appearing once. This entry belongs to a study of blood T cell repertoires in COVID-19. At the level of the study: Nucleic acid was either cDNA or gDNA, and it came from T cells, B-cell-depleted T cells, or PBMCs.

This TCR was sampled from a woman aged 25 to 39 with active or convalescent COVID-19. The sample taken for sequencing was peripheral blood.

In DNA, the CDR3 is TGTGCCAGCCGGCGGGACGGGAATGAAAAACTGTTTTTT. The encoded protein is CASRRDGNEKLFF. The gene calls are TRBV7-9 and TRBJ1-4; D is perhaps TRBD1 (5 bases). CDR1 and CDR2 from the germline V gene are SEHNR and FQNEAQ (reference sequence). The CDR3 has 13 amino acids. V was trimmed by 8 bases and J by 5 bases, leaving 12 bases between them. The full variable domain, rest sourced from reference TRBV7-9 and TRBJ1-4, is DTGVSQNPRHKITKRGQNVTFRCDPISEHNRLYWYRQTLGQGPEFLTYFQNEAQLEKSRLLSDRFSAERPKGSFSTLEIQRTEQGDSAMYLCASRRDGNEKLFFGSGTQLSVL.